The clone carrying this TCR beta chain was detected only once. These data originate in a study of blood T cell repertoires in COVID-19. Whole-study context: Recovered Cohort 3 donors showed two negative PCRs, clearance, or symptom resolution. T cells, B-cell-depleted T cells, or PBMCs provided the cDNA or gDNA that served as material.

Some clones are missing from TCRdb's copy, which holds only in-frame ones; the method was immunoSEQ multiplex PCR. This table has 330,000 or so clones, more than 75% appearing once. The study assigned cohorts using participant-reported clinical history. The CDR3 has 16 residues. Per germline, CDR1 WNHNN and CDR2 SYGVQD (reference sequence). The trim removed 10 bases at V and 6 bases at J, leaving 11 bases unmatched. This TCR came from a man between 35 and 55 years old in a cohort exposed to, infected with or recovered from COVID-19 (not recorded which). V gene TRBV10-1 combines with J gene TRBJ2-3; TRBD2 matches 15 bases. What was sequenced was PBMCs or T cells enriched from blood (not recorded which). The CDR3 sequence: CATHPGLAGGHDTQYF. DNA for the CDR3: TGCGCCACGCACCCGGGACTAGCGGGAGGACACGATACGCAGTATTTT.